A single sample is the source of the 9 T cell receptor beta chains below, sequenced in a study of T cell responses to AZD1222 COVID-19 vaccine (dated by TCRdb to the early 2020s). To prepare the library, the immunoSEQ multiplex PCR assay was applied. Here the immuneACCESS table is served through TCRdb, limited to in-frame sequences with V and J called. Missing clones are a known gap in these copies; in checked studies unresolved V genes cover under half, and the rest lacks a known reason. This sample holds 150,000 or so clones; about 92% were observed only once. The top ten clonotypes cover about 1.9% of the sample. Explained via the paper, the time point label denotes: baseline before first vaccination. The sequences come from peripheral blood, collected on day 0 of AZD1222 vaccination. Receptors originate from an adult in good health.

The chain combines TRBV6-5 with TRBJ1-1; 7 bases match TRBD1. This CDR3 contains 15 residues. In germline, CDR1 is MNHEY, CDR2 SVGAGI. Trimming cost V 4 bases and J 6 bases; bases outside gene matches: 11. CDR3 nucleotides: TGTGCCAGCAGTTGGGACAGAGAGATATTACCTGAAGCTTTCTTT. Translation gives CASSWDREILPEAFF.

V and J are TRBV11-3 and TRBJ2-7; 10 bases are shared with TRBD1. The J segment lost 10 bases and the V segment lost 2 bases, leaving 8 bases of the junction unmatched. The length of the CDR3 is 14 residues. CDR1 and CDR2 (germline): SGHNT, YENEEA. In DNA form, the CDR3 reads TGTGCCAGCAGCTTACGAGGGACAGGGGTACACCAGTACTTC. Amino acids: CASSLRGTGVHQYF.

Written as DNA, the CDR3 is TGTGCCAGCTCACCACGATACGAGTACAATGAGCAGTTCTTC. This sequence encodes CASSPRYEYNEQFF. The V and J genes are TRBV18 and TRBJ2-1; D is uncertain. Germline assignment: CDR1 KGHSH and CDR2 LQKENI. The germline V and J ends were trimmed by 1 base and 4 bases, with 8 bases remaining between them. The CDR3 contains 14 residues.

The rearrangement uses TRBV30 and TRBJ1-1; D call uncertain. This CDR3 is built from 13 residues. V was trimmed by 4 bases and J by 1 base, leaving 10 bases between them. Germline V gene lookup returns CDR1 GTSNPN and CDR2 SVGIG (reference sequence). The CDR3 here is CAWTGQPNTEAFF. CDR3 DNA sequence: TGTGCCTGGACGGGCCAGCCGAACACTGAAGCTTTCTTT.

The rearrangement uses TRBV18 and TRBJ2-2, with TRBD2 as a possible D gene (5 bases). The CDR3 totals 13 residues. With 3 bases removed from V and 7 bases from J, the gap between germline ends came to 9 bases. CDR1 and CDR2 from the germline V gene are KGHSH and LQKENI. This CDR3 reads CASSPQEDGELFF. The DNA of the CDR3 is TGTGCCAGCTCACCCCAGGAGGACGGGGAGCTGTTTTTT.

This clone was recorded once. This chain links TRBV21-1 with TRBJ2-1; the D segment call TRBD2 is taken from the table without a DNA check. TRBV21-1 counts as a pseudogene. The CDR3 sequence is 17 residues long. CDR3 nucleotides: TGTGCCAGCAGCAAAGTACCCCCTAGCGGGGGTTGCAATGAGCAGTTCTTC. Protein: CASSKVPPSGGCNEQFF.

V gene TRBV19 combines with J gene TRBJ1-1; 10 nucleotides agree with TRBD1. Germline V gene sequence: CDR1 LNHDA, CDR2 SQIVND (reference sequence). This CDR3 has 16 amino acids. The V gene end was trimmed by 7 bases and the J gene end by 1 base; junction bases not matched to a gene: 9. CDR3 coding DNA: TGTGCCAGTACACCTCGGGACAGGGGAGCGAACACTGAAGCTTTCTTT. This codes for CASTPRDRGANTEAFF.

This rearrangement joins TRBV5-5 to TRBJ1-5; D is unresolved. V was pared by 0 bases and J by 2 bases, with 12 bases between. Germline V gene sequence: CDR1 SGHKS, CDR2 YYEKEE (reference sequence). The length of the CDR3 is 16 residues. The CDR3 DNA is TGTGCCAGCAGCTTGGAGGGCGGGCAGGGCAATCAGCCCCAGCATTTT. It specifies CASSLEGGQGNQPQHF.

In this sample, this clone turned up once. The chain combines TRBV3-1 (or the pseudogene TRBV3-2) with TRBJ2-5; the D gene is possibly TRBD2 (6 bases). V lost 4 bases to trimming and J lost 7 bases, with 16 bases between them. The germline V gene has CDR1 LGHDT and CDR2 YNNKEL (reference sequence). The CDR3 extends over 14 amino acids. The CDR3 loop reads CASSLDAASATQYF. As DNA, the CDR3 is TGTGCCAGCAGCCTCGACGCTGCTAGCGCGACCCAGTACTTC.